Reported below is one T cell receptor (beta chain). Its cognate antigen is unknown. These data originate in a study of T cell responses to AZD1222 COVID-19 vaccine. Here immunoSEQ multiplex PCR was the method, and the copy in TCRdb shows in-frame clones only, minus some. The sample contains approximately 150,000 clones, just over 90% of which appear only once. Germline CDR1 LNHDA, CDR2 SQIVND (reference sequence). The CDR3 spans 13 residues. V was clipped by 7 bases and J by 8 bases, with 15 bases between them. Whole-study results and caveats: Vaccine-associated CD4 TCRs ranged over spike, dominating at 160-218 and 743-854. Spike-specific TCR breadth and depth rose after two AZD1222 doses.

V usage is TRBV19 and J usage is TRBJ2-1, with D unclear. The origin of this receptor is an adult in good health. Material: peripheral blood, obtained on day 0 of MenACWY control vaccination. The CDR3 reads CASIPGSRDEQFF. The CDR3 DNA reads TGTGCCAGTATCCCTGGAAGCCGGGATGAGCAGTTCTTC.